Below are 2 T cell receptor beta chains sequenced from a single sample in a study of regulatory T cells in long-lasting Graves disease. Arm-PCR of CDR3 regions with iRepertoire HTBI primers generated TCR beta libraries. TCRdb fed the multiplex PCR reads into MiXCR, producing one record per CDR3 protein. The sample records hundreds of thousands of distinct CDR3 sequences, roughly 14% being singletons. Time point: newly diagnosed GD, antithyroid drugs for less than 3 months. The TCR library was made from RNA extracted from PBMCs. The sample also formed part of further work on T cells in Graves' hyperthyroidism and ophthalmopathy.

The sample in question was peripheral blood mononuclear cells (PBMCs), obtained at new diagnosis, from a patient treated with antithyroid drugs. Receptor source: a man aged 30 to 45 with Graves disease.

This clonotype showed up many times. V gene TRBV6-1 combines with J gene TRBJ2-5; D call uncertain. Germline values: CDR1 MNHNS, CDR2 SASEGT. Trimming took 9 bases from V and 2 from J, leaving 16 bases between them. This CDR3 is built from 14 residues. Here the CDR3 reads CASYIQTPQETQYF. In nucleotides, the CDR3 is TGTGCCAGTTATATCCAGACGCCGCAAGAGACCCAGTACTTC.

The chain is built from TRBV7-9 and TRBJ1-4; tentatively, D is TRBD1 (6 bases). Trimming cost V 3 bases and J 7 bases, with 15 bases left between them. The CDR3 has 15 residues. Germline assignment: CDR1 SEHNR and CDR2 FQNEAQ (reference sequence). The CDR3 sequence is CASSFKSQGSEKLFF. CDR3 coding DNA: TGTGCCAGCAGCTTTAAGTCACAGGGAAGTGAAAAACTGTTTTTT.